The next 18 T cell receptor beta chains were all read from a single sample in a study of blood T cells in healthy people across ages. Using a J-beta primer mix together with a sample-barcoded 5' primer, a second PCR was run for roughly 6 to 12 cycles. TCRdb called the 5' RACE reads again in MiXCR, with one record for every CDR3 protein. Of some 760,000 distinct CDR3 sequences in the sample, about 25% were seen once. These data were also reused for a study on T cells of mothers and their children.

The sample consisted of blood. All receptors come from a boy younger than 18 in good health.

The chain employs TRBV4-3 and TRBJ2-3, with 7 bases identical to TRBD2. V was pared by 3 bases and J by 8 bases, with 11 bases of the junction left unmatched. Looked up from germline, CDR1 is LGHNA and CDR2 is YSLEER. This CDR3 comprises 15 residues. The CDR3 protein is CASSQLTGEGSTQYF. In nucleotides, the CDR3 is TGCGCCAGCAGCCAGCTAACCGGGGAGGGGAGTACGCAGTATTTT.

The chain is built from TRBV21-1 and TRBJ1-2; the table's TRBD1 call for D was not verified on the DNA. TRBV21-1 is an annotated pseudogene. The CDR3 is made up of 16 amino acids. CDR3 in DNA: TGTGCCAGCAGCAAAACCCCCGGGCAGGGGAACTATGGCTACACCTTC. Its protein is CASSKTPGQGNYGYTF.

V gene TRBV20-1 combines with J gene TRBJ1-6, with D maybe TRBD1 (6 bases). The CDR3 is made up of 14 amino acids. Looked up from germline, CDR1 is DFQATT and CDR2 is SNEGSKA (reference sequence). The V gene lost 0 bases and the J gene lost 10 bases, with 13 bases spanning the gap. The CDR3 bases are TGCAGTGCTAGAGACCACAGGGTTGGCTCACCCCTCCACTTT. It encodes CSARDHRVGSPLHF.

This clonotype was seen a handful of times. The rearrangement uses TRBV6-6 and TRBJ2-5; D remains ambiguous. The V end was cut by 4 bases, the J end by 5 bases, with 17 bases between. Germline V gene data show CDR1 as MNHNY and CDR2 as SVGAGI (reference sequence). CDR3 size: 15 residues. CDR3 nucleotide sequence: TGTGCCAGCAGTTCAACCACATTTAGGTCGGAGACCCAGTACTTC. Protein: CASSSTTFRSETQYF.

This sequence joins TRBV10-3 and TRBJ1-5, with D uncertain. The CDR3 runs 13 residues. V was pared by 6 bases and J by 9 bases, with 15 bases between. Germline CDR1 reads ENHRY; CDR2 reads SYGVKD. The CDR3: CAIRMVEDSPQHF. CDR3 DNA sequence: TGTGCCATCAGAATGGTGGAGGATTCGCCCCAGCATTTT.

The chain couples TRBV6-5 to TRBJ1-2; tentative D call: TRBD1 (5 bases). With 0 bases removed from V and 6 bases from J, the gap between germline ends came to 11 bases. The CDR3 extends over 14 amino acids. Germline loops: CDR1 MNHEY, CDR2 SVGAGI. CDR3 in amino acids: CASSYSNQGNGYTF. The DNA of the CDR3 is TGTGCCAGCAGTTACTCGAACCAGGGAAATGGCTACACCTTC.

This clonotype was seen just once. This rearrangement joins TRBV29-1 to TRBJ2-5; D is ambiguous. The J call may be in error: the DNA end matches TRBJ2-7 better. Germline V CDR1 and CDR2: SQVTM, ANQGSEA. The CDR3 covers 12 residues. CDR3 in DNA: TGCAGCGGTGGGATGGTAGGGCGCGAGCAGTACTTC. It specifies CSGGMVGREQYF.

In its sample, this clonotype was seen many times. V is TRBV18 and J is TRBJ1-2, with TRBD1 as a possible D gene (5 bases). V lost 8 bases and J 2 bases, leaving 12 bases between the germline ends. CDR1 and CDR2 (germline): KGHSH, LQKENI. This CDR3 contains 13 residues. CDR3 sequence: CASSSTGNYGYTF. The CDR3 DNA follows: TGTGCCAGCAGCTCCACAGGAAACTATGGCTACACCTTC.

J is TRBJ2-5 and V is TRBV7-2, with D possibly TRBD2 on 7 matching bases. The CDR3 loop spans 15 amino acids. V was trimmed by 5 bases and J by 5 bases, leaving 18 bases between them. Per germline, CDR1 SGHTA and CDR2 FQGNSA. In DNA form, the CDR3 reads TGTGCCAGCAGCCACACTTGGGGGGGCCGGGAGACCCAGTACTTC. Translating it yields CASSHTWGGRETQYF.

The chain links TRBV29-1 to TRBJ2-7; 13 bases line up with TRBD2. From germline, CDR1 is SQVTM and CDR2 ANQGSEA. V gave up 3 bases and J gave up 3 bases; unmatched junction bases: 5. The CDR3 runs to 15 residues. The CDR3 is CSVDGGTSGIYEQYF. In DNA form, the CDR3 reads TGCAGCGTTGACGGGGGGACTAGCGGGATCTACGAGCAGTACTTC.

This clonotype was counted a few times. V and J are TRBV28 and TRBJ1-2, with 8 nucleotides matching TRBD1. This CDR3 region has 15 residues. Germline V gives CDR1 MDHEN, CDR2 SYDVKM. J gave up 2 bases and V 6 bases, and 8 bases lay outside the gene matches. In DNA, the CDR3 is TGTGCCAGCAGCCGACAGGGGAAAGCAAACTATGGCTACACCTTC. Translating gives CASSRQGKANYGYTF.

This chain uses TRBV4-1 with TRBJ2-5, with D uncertain. Germline-derived CDR1 and CDR2 are MGHRA and YSYEKL. The CDR3 length is 16 residues. V gave up 1 base and J gave up 5 bases, with 17 bases separating them. The CDR3 DNA reads TGCGCCAGCAGCCAAGCTTTATATGGTTCTGTGGAGACCCAGTACTTC. It specifies CASSQALYGSVETQYF.

This clonotype showed up just once. The V gene is TRBV4-3, the J gene TRBJ2-7; 9 nucleotides line up with TRBD2. Germline values: CDR1 LGHNA, CDR2 YSLEER. V lost 1 base to trimming and J lost 2 bases; unmatched junction nucleotides: 3. The CDR3 extends over 15 amino acids. The CDR3 sequence: CASSQGSGGTYEQYF. The DNA of the CDR3 is TGCGCCAGCAGCCAAGGAAGCGGGGGGACCTACGAGCAGTACTTC.

The table lists this clonotype with a few counts. The chain carries TRBV12-3 or TRBV12-4 and TRBJ2-7; 13 nucleotides agree with TRBD2. Trimming removed 4 bases from V and 0 bases from J; junction bases left unmatched: 3. This CDR3 has 16 amino acids. This CDR3 is CASSWGTSGNSYEQYF. CDR3 nucleotide sequence: TGTGCCAGCAGTTGGGGGACTAGCGGGAACTCCTACGAGCAGTACTTC.

This clonotype appeared a few times. The chain employs TRBV5-1 and TRBJ2-5; no definite D call. The J call is in doubt because the DNA end fits TRBJ2-7 better. This CDR3 is built from 14 residues. In germline, CDR1 is SGHRS, CDR2 YFSETQ. CDR3 sequence: CASSLVIHLYEQYF. CDR3 DNA sequence: TGCGCCAGCAGCTTGGTAATCCACCTTTACGAGCAGTACTTC.

V is TRBV7-9 and J is TRBJ1-4; the D gene is possibly TRBD1 (5 bases). Germline V gene sequence: CDR1 SEHNR, CDR2 FQNEAQ (reference sequence). V gave up 5 bases and J gave up 6 bases, with 13 bases separating them. The CDR3 contains 14 residues. The CDR3, as DNA: TGTGCCAGCAGCCGATTTGTAGGGGATGAAAAACTGTTTTTT. This translates into CASSRFVGDEKLFF. Full variable domain (missing parts from reference TRBV7-9 and TRBJ1-4): DTGVSQNPRHKITKRGQNVTFRCDPISEHNRLYWYRQTLGQGPEFLTYFQNEAQLEKSRLLSDRFSAERPKGSFSTLEIQRTEQGDSAMYLCASSRFVGDEKLFFGSGTQLSVL.

Only a few counts were recorded for this clonotype. The chain recombines TRBV12-3 or TRBV12-4 with TRBJ2-1; 8 bases map to TRBD2. After removal of 4 bases from V and 4 bases from J, the junction contained 12 bases not matched to a gene. The CDR3 loop spans 17 amino acids. The CDR3 coding sequence is TGTGCCAGCAGTTGGGAGCGGGGGAGGGTGATTTACAATGAGCAGTTCTTC. Translation: CASSWERGRVIYNEQFF.

The rearrangement joins TRBV29-1 to TRBJ2-6; TRBD1 agrees at 8 bases. Per the germline V gene, CDR1 is SQVTM and CDR2 is ANQGSEA. Losses at the gene ends were 4 bases for V and 6 bases for J; bases not matched to a gene: 5. The CDR3 is 14 residues long. CDR3 sequence reads: CSVAETGVANVLTF. In DNA form, the CDR3 reads TGCAGCGTTGCCGAGACAGGGGTGGCCAACGTCCTGACTTTC.